Presented here are 22 T cell receptor beta chains from one specimen sequenced in a study of blood T cell repertoires in COVID-19. Measured with immunoSEQ multiplex PCR; TCRdb has only the in-frame clones, and not every one. This table holds 60,000 to 70,000 clones, about 85% found once. Source material: peripheral blood. These receptors came from a man older than 75 with acute or convalescent COVID-19.

V and J are TRBV19 and TRBJ2-7, with 12 bases fitting TRBD2. After removal of 3 bases from V and 6 bases from J, the junction contained 3 bases not matched to a gene. The CDR3 is made up of 14 amino acids. Germline lookup yields CDR1 LNHDA and CDR2 SQIVND (reference sequence). The CDR3 DNA is TGTGCCAGTAGTATCAGACTAGCGGGAGCCGAGCAGTACTTC. Translating it yields CASSIRLAGAEQYF.

The rearrangement joins TRBV19 to TRBJ2-1; weak D call: TRBD2 (5 bases). Trimming shortened V by 6 bases and J by 8 bases, and 20 bases separated the two germline ends. The V gene's germline CDR1 is LNHDA and CDR2 SQIVND (reference sequence). The CDR3 consists of 15 residues. DNA of the CDR3: TGTGCCAGTAGGTTCCACCTTTCAGAGCGGTATGAGCAGTTCTTC. Its protein is CASRFHLSERYEQFF.

The J gene is TRBJ2-1, the V gene TRBV3-1 (or the pseudogene TRBV3-2), with TRBD2 matching 9 bases. Trimming took 2 bases from V and 5 from J; bases not matched to a gene: 4. Per the germline V gene, CDR1 is LGHDT and CDR2 is YNNKEL (reference sequence). The CDR3 is 15 amino acids. This chain's CDR3 is CASSQSGTSHNEQFF. The CDR3 DNA is TGTGCCAGCAGCCAATCCGGGACTAGCCACAATGAGCAGTTCTTC.

This clone has a handful of counts. The rearrangement joins TRBV24-1 to TRBJ2-1, with TRBD1 identical over 11 bases. J gave up 1 base and V 5 bases, and 3 bases lay outside the gene matches. The CDR3 is 16 amino acids. Germline V gene sequence: CDR1 KGHDR, CDR2 SFDVKD. The CDR3 is CATSGGQGASYNEQFF. DNA of the CDR3: TGTGCCACCAGTGGCGGACAGGGGGCTTCCTACAATGAGCAGTTCTTC.

In regard to this clone: Other DNA sequences in the sample encode the same CDR3. The CDR3 DNA sequence: TGTGCCAGCAGCTTGGTTGGGGGGAATGAGCAGTTCTTC. Its protein is CASSLVGGNEQFF. The gene calls are TRBV5-6 and TRBJ2-1; TRBD2 is a possible D gene (6 bases). Deletions cut 0 bases from V and 7 bases from J, with 8 bases between. The CDR3 is 13 residues long. CDR1 is SGHDT, CDR2 YYEEEE, per germline.

V and J are TRBV6-5 and TRBJ1-1, with D perhaps TRBD1 (6 bases). The CDR3 length is 15 residues. The germline V gene encodes CDR1 MNHEY and CDR2 SVGAGI. The V and J ends lost 5 bases and 0 bases respectively, with 13 bases between them. The CDR3 region is CASSLRQALNTEAFF. The CDR3 coding sequence is TGTGCCAGCAGTCTTCGACAGGCCTTGAACACTGAAGCTTTCTTT.

J is TRBJ1-1 and V is TRBV11-3; no reliable D call. Trimming took 2 bases from V and 4 from J, leaving 17 bases between them. In germline, CDR1 is SGHNT, CDR2 YENEEA. The CDR3 runs 16 residues. The CDR3 bases are TGTGCCAGCAGCTTAAATCCTCCGGGGAGTGGCACTGAAGCTTTCTTT. Residues: CASSLNPPGSGTEAFF.

V is TRBV5-1 and J is TRBJ1-3; D uncertain. Germline-derived CDR1 and CDR2 are SGHRS and YFSETQ. CDR3 length: 14 amino acids. The V gene lost 4 bases and the J gene lost 0 bases, with 8 bases spanning the gap. CDR3 in amino acids: CASSPGNSGNTIYF. CDR3 nucleotides: TGCGCCAGCAGCCCCGGGAACTCTGGAAACACCATATATTTT.

This clone came up once. The chain recombines TRBV5-1 with TRBJ2-2; D is possibly TRBD1 (5 bases). V dropped 1 base and J dropped 6 bases, with 16 bases sitting between them. CDR1 is SGHRS and CDR2 is YFSETQ in the germline V gene. CDR3 length: 16 amino acids. The CDR3 DNA reads TGCGCCAGCAGCTTGCCGCAGGGCGGTAGGGCCGGGGAGCTGTTTTTT. As protein: CASSLPQGGRAGELFF.

The CDR3 region has the DNA TGTGCCAGCAGCTTGATCCCCCCGGGGACTAGCGGTGCCTACAATGAGCAGTTCTTC. This sequence encodes CASSLIPPGTSGAYNEQFF. This chain connects TRBV11-2 to TRBJ2-1; 11 bases agree with TRBD2. Germline V gene data show CDR1 as SGHAT and CDR2 as FQNNGV. The J segment lost 2 bases and the V segment lost 3 bases, leaving 12 bases of the junction unmatched. This CDR3 region has 19 residues.

The rearrangement links TRBV10-1 to TRBJ2-7; a weak D match, TRBD1 (6 bases). The V gene lost 5 bases and the J gene lost 1 base, with 9 bases spanning the gap. The CDR3 length is 13 residues. Germline values: CDR1 WNHNN, CDR2 SYGVQD (reference sequence). In nucleotides, the CDR3 is TGCGCCAGCAGTCGCGGACAGTCCTACGAGCAGTACTTC. This encodes CASSRGQSYEQYF.

This clone has a handful of counts. The chain recombines TRBV7-2 with TRBJ1-3; D unresolved. The germline gives CDR1 SGHTA, CDR2 FQGNSA. The germline V and J ends were trimmed by 0 bases and 2 bases, with 5 bases remaining between them. CDR3 length: 14 residues. The DNA for the CDR3 is TGTGCCAGCAGCTTAGCGGGCGCTGGAAACACCATATATTTT. This sequence encodes CASSLAGAGNTIYF. Complete variable domain (other parts from reference TRBV7-2 and TRBJ1-3): GAGVSQSPSNKVTEKGKDVELRCDPISGHTALYWYRQSLGQGLEFLIYFQGNSAPDKSGLPSDRFSAERTGGSVSTLTIQRTQQEDSAVYLCASSLAGAGNTIYFGEGSWLTVV.

This chain joins TRBV5-5 and TRBJ1-4, with TRBD1 matching 10 bases. The CDR3 is 19 amino acids. The V and J ends lost 1 base and 7 bases, in that order; junction bases with no gene match: 16. Germline V lookup: CDR1 SGHKS, CDR2 YYEKEE (reference sequence). The CDR3 spells CASSLLGDRGRGVPEKLFF. In DNA form, the CDR3 reads TGTGCCAGCAGCTTGCTTGGGGACAGGGGAAGGGGGGTCCCTGAAAAACTGTTTTTT.

V and J are TRBV7-8 and TRBJ1-3, with 10 bases identical to TRBD1. The germline V gene has CDR1 SGHVS and CDR2 FQNEAQ. With 5 bases clipped from V and 0 bases from J, the junction kept 4 bases outside the gene matches. The length of the CDR3 is 16 residues. The CDR3 DNA follows: TGTGCCAGCAGCCGCGGGACAGGGGACTCTGGAAACACCATATATTTT. Protein sequence: CASSRGTGDSGNTIYF.

The chain is built from TRBV10-3 and TRBJ1-1; 11 nucleotides align to TRBD1. Per the germline V gene, CDR1 is ENHRY and CDR2 is SYGVKD. The CDR3 has 15 residues. The CDR3 is CASGGTGGSYTEAFF. The CDR3 region has the DNA TGTGCATCCGGGGGGACAGGGGGGTCGTACACTGAAGCTTTCTTT.

The CDR3 DNA reads as TGTGCCAGCAGTCCCCTCGGTTACGAGCAGTACTTC. This encodes CASSPLGYEQYF. This rearrangement joins TRBV27 to TRBJ2-7; D ambiguous. CDR1 is MNHEY and CDR2 is SMNVEV in the germline V gene (reference sequence). V shed 5 bases and J shed 4 bases, with 9 bases lying between them. This CDR3 is built from 12 residues.

As concerns this clone: The DNA is omitted, as the CDR3 cannot be located on it reliably, and the CDR3 follows TCRdb's listing. The chain employs TRBV19 and TRBJ1-5; the table's D call, TRBD1, was not checked against the DNA. Ends included, the CDR3 has 16 residues. Germline CDR1 and CDR2: LNHDA and SQIVND (reference sequence). CDR3 loop: CASTPLWQGAHQPQHF.

The V and J genes are TRBV21-1 and TRBJ2-7; the table names TRBD1, a call not compared with the DNA. TRBV21-1 is reported as a pseudogene. The CDR3 is 14 amino acids. CDR3 amino acids: CASSNRQGRFEQYF. For the CDR3, the DNA is TGTGCCAGCAGCAACCGACAGGGGAGGTTCGAGCAGTACTTC.

CDR3 DNA sequence: TGTGCCAGCAGCCAAGGGGCGACTAGCGTAAATGAGCAGTTCTTC. Translating gives CASSQGATSVNEQFF. The V and J genes are TRBV3-1 (or the pseudogene TRBV3-2) and TRBJ2-1; 8 nucleotides align to TRBD2. The CDR3 covers 15 residues. V lost 1 base and J lost 7; bases outside the gene matches: 6. CDR1 LGHDT and CDR2 YNNKEL come from the germline V gene (reference sequence).

CDR3 in amino acids: CASSWEFGILNTEAFF. As DNA, the CDR3 is TGCGCCAGCAGCTGGGAATTCGGGATACTGAACACTGAAGCTTTCTTT. The chain combines TRBV5-1 with TRBJ1-1; the D is unclear. Germline CDR1 and CDR2: SGHRS and YFSETQ. The CDR3 totals 16 residues. V lost 3 bases to trimming and J lost 0 bases, with 15 bases between them.

J is TRBJ1-4 and V is TRBV19; D is undetermined. Trimming shortened V by 3 bases and J by 8 bases, and 10 bases separated the two germline ends. Germline V lookup: CDR1 LNHDA, CDR2 SQIVND (reference sequence). The CDR3 consists of 13 residues. CDR3 nucleotides: TGTGCCAGTAGTATCCGGGAGGTAGAAAAACTGTTTTTT. Its protein product is CASSIREVEKLFF.

This clone was picked up a small number of times. The chain is built from TRBV7-2 and TRBJ2-7; 8 nucleotides line up with TRBD2. This CDR3 region has 15 residues. J gave up 8 bases and V 1 base, and 10 bases lay outside the gene matches. Germline CDR1 SGHTA, CDR2 FQGNSA. Here the CDR3 reads CASSLDWLAGSKQYF. The CDR3 nucleotides read TGTGCCAGCAGCTTAGATTGGCTAGCGGGCTCCAAGCAGTACTTC.